One sample yielded the 30 T cell receptor beta chains listed below, sequenced in a study of T cell responses to AZD1222 COVID-19 vaccine (dated by TCRdb to 2020 to 2023). The receptor library was made with the immunoSEQ multiplex PCR assay. TCRdb obtained this table from immuneACCESS and retained in-frame rearrangements with V and J assigned. These tables miss some clones; where compared with another copy, unresolved V genes account for less than half of the shortfall, and the remainder is unexplained. This sample lists more than 85,000 clones; 80% to 85% were detected once. The ten largest clones represent approximately 15% of the sample. The time point label corresponds to: baseline before first vaccination. Sequencing was performed on peripheral blood, taken on day 0 of AZD1222 vaccination. All receptors come from an adult in good health.

The J gene is TRBJ1-4, the V gene TRBV6-5; 8 bases line up with TRBD1. CDR3 length: 14 amino acids. Trimming at V came to 8 bases and at J to 10 bases, leaving 12 bases not matched to a gene. CDR1 MNHEY and CDR2 SVGAGI come from the germline V gene. As DNA, the CDR3 is TGTGCCAGCGACGTTGCAGGGGGCGTTCGAAAACTGTTTTTT. Its translation: CASDVAGGVRKLFF.

CDR3 in amino acids: CASSYQETGLAGQETQYF. The DNA for the CDR3 is TGTGCCAGCAGCTATCAAGAGACGGGACTAGCGGGACAAGAGACCCAGTACTTC. The V and J genes are TRBV28 and TRBJ2-5; TRBD2 matches at 13 bases. The CDR3 contains 18 residues. The ends lost 6 bases at V and 2 bases at J; junction bases unmatched: 12. Germline values: CDR1 MDHEN, CDR2 SYDVKM.

V and J are TRBV7-8 and TRBJ2-7; D gene unclear. The CDR3 totals 15 residues. Per germline, CDR1 SGHVS and CDR2 FQNEAQ. Trimming stripped 5 bases from V and 5 bases from J, with 19 bases between. The CDR3 region has the DNA TGTGCCAGCAGCCCTAACTCCCTGTCTTGGGACGAGCAGTACTTC. Translating gives CASSPNSLSWDEQYF.

This clone was found once. The V call is TRBV7-9, the J call TRBJ1-6; D is unclear. CDR1 is SEHNR and CDR2 is FQNEAQ in the germline V gene (reference sequence). V was trimmed by 1 base and J by 7 bases, leaving 5 bases between them. The CDR3 runs 13 residues. CDR3 in amino acids: CASSLEKNSPLHF. CDR3 in DNA: TGTGCCAGCAGCTTAGAGAAGAATTCACCCCTCCACTTT. Full variable domain (missing parts from reference TRBV7-9 and TRBJ1-6): DTGVSQNPRHKITKRGQNVTFRCDPISEHNRLYWYRQTLGQGPEFLTYFQNEAQLEKSRLLSDRFSAERPKGSFSTLEIQRTEQGDSAMYLCASSLEKNSPLHFGNGTRLTVT.

The CDR3 protein is CASSLSAAVAFF. In DNA, the CDR3 is TGTGCCAGCAGCTTATCGGCAGCCGTGGCTTTCTTT. The rearrangement links TRBV7-9 to TRBJ1-1, with unresolved D. This CDR3 is 12 amino acids long. Germline lookup yields CDR1 SEHNR and CDR2 FQNEAQ (reference sequence). Trimming removed 2 bases at V and 11 bases at J, with 12 bases between.

This clone was detected a few times. Other DNA variants within this sample encode the same CDR3. The J gene is TRBJ1-3, the V gene TRBV2, with unresolved D. Germline CDR1 is SNHLY and CDR2 is FYNNEI. V dropped 1 base and J dropped 4 bases, with 8 bases sitting between them. This CDR3 has 14 amino acids. CDR3 sequence (DNA): TGTGCCAGCAGTGAAGGTCGCGCGGGAAACACCATATATTTT. As protein: CASSEGRAGNTIYF.

The V and J genes are TRBV13 and TRBJ1-2, with TRBD1 matching 7 bases. This CDR3 has 13 residues. Germline CDR1 and CDR2: PRHDT and FYEKMQ (reference sequence). V lost 5 bases and J lost 7; bases outside the gene matches: 7. The CDR3 is CASSKDRVGGYTF. The CDR3 region has the DNA TGTGCCAGCAGCAAAGACAGGGTCGGTGGCTACACCTTC.

This sequence joins TRBV7-9 and TRBJ2-5; 14 nucleotides line up with TRBD2. Germline assignment: CDR1 SEHNR and CDR2 FQNEAQ (reference sequence). V shed 4 bases, J shed 11 bases, and the junction held 3 bases outside the gene matches. The CDR3 contains 13 residues. The CDR3 region is CASSSGLAGGQYF. The CDR3, as DNA: TGTGCCAGCAGCTCTGGACTAGCGGGGGGACAGTACTTC.

The chain uses TRBV6-2 or TRBV6-3 and TRBJ2-7; D is ambiguous. V was cut by 6 bases and J by 5 bases, with 20 bases left in between. Per germline, CDR1 MNHEY and CDR2 SVGEGT. The CDR3 covers 15 residues. CDR3 in DNA: TGTGCCAGCAGCCCTGACCTCGGTTTAATCAACGAGCAGTACTTC. Its translation: CASSPDLGLINEQYF.

The genes are TRBV2 and TRBJ2-7; D gene unclear. The germline V and J ends were trimmed by 6 bases and 5 bases, with 11 bases remaining between them. The CDR3 has 12 residues. Germline V gene sequence: CDR1 SNHLY, CDR2 FYNNEI. CDR3 nucleotides: TGTGCCAGCAGCCCACTAAGCGACGAGCAGTACTTC. Translating it yields CASSPLSDEQYF.

This clone was recorded many times. The chain is built from TRBV28 and TRBJ2-6; perhaps TRBD2 as D (5 bases). There are 16 residues in the CDR3. Trimming cost V 5 bases and J 4 bases, with 15 bases left between them. Germline V gene data show CDR1 as MDHEN and CDR2 as SYDVKM. The CDR3 loop reads CASSSPGSHGANVLTF. DNA of the CDR3: TGTGCCAGCAGTAGCCCTGGGAGCCACGGGGCCAACGTCCTGACTTTC.

This chain joins TRBV9 and TRBJ1-1; perhaps TRBD1 as D (5 bases). Looked up from germline, CDR1 is SGDLS and CDR2 is YYNGEE. CDR3 length: 14 amino acids. The V gene lost 5 bases and the J gene lost 0 bases, with 11 bases spanning the gap. CDR3 protein: CASSKEDMNTEAFF. In nucleotides, the CDR3 is TGTGCCAGCAGTAAAGAGGACATGAACACTGAAGCTTTCTTT.

The rearrangement links TRBV13 to TRBJ2-3; 11 bases fit TRBD2. Per the germline V gene, CDR1 is PRHDT and CDR2 is FYEKMQ (reference sequence). The CDR3 consists of 19 residues. V lost 0 bases, J lost 5 bases, and 13 bases stayed unmatched. The DNA for the CDR3 is TGTGCCAGCAGCTTAGGACTAGCGGGAGTACGAGTCGAAATAGATACGCAGTATTTT. Translation: CASSLGLAGVRVEIDTQYF.

V gene TRBV28 combines with J gene TRBJ1-6; 7 nucleotides line up with TRBD1. Losses at the gene ends were 7 bases for V and 5 bases for J; bases not matched to a gene: 5. This CDR3 spans 14 amino acids. Germline V gene sequence: CDR1 MDHEN, CDR2 SYDVKM. The CDR3 region is CASTPGQNNSPLHF. CDR3 nucleotide sequence: TGTGCCAGCACGCCGGGACAGAATAATTCACCCCTCCACTTT.

The chain recombines TRBV19 with TRBJ1-2; 8 bases are shared with TRBD1. This CDR3 comprises 17 residues. Looked up from germline, CDR1 is LNHDA and CDR2 is SQIVND (reference sequence). V was clipped by 9 bases and J by 4 bases; unmatched bases: 19. This CDR3 reads CASEYGGTGQNSYGYTF. The CDR3 DNA sequence: TGTGCCAGCGAGTACGGGGGGACAGGTCAGAATAGCTATGGCTACACCTTC.

This chain uses TRBV19 with TRBJ2-5; 7 positions match TRBD2. Per the germline V gene, CDR1 is LNHDA and CDR2 is SQIVND (reference sequence). With 5 bases clipped from V and 1 base from J, the junction kept 1 base outside the gene matches. The CDR3 extends over 13 amino acids. CDR3 region: CASSRGVQETQYF. CDR3 in DNA: TGTGCCAGTAGTCGGGGGGTCCAAGAGACCCAGTACTTC. Full variable domain (outside the CDR3, taken from reference TRBV19 and TRBJ2-5): DGGITQSPKYLFRKEGQNVTLSCEQNLNHDAMYWYRQDPGQGLRLIYYSQIVNDFQKGDIAEGYSVSREKKESFPLTVTSAQKNPTAFYLCASSRGVQETQYFGPGTRLLVL.

The chain joins TRBV2 to TRBJ2-7, with D perhaps matching TRBD2 (6 bases). CDR3 length equals 14 residues. Germline-derived CDR1 and CDR2 are SNHLY and FYNNEI. The V end was cut by 0 bases, the J end by 8 bases, with 14 bases between. The DNA for the CDR3 is TGTGCCAGCAGTGAAGCGGGAGGTGGGAAGCAGCAGTACTTC. This encodes CASSEAGGGKQQYF.

The chain joins TRBV28 to TRBJ1-6, with a weak D call TRBD1 (5 bases). CDR1 is MDHEN, CDR2 SYDVKM, per germline. The CDR3 is 15 amino acids. Trimming removed 4 bases at V and 7 bases at J, with 14 bases between. Here the CDR3 reads CASSSGGQENSPLHF. CDR3 DNA: TGTGCCAGCAGTTCTGGGGGTCAGGAGAATTCACCCCTCCACTTT.

This chain connects TRBV4-1 to TRBJ1-6; D is undetermined. This CDR3 has 17 residues. V was trimmed by 0 bases and J by 3 bases, leaving 12 bases between them. The germline V gene has CDR1 MGHRA and CDR2 YSYEKL. CDR3 DNA sequence: TGCGCCAGCAGCCAAGATTTCGGTCAGCTCTATAATTCACCCCTCCACTTT. Translating gives CASSQDFGQLYNSPLHF.

The chain is built from TRBV9 and TRBJ2-5; 8 nucleotides line up with TRBD1. The CDR3 runs to 16 residues. Germline assignment: CDR1 SGDLS and CDR2 YYNGEE. The ends lost 3 bases at V and 5 bases at J; junction bases unmatched: 12. This chain's CDR3 is CASSGSSTGVRETQYF. In DNA form, the CDR3 reads TGTGCCAGCAGCGGGTCCTCGACAGGGGTCCGCGAGACCCAGTACTTC.

The chain uses TRBV15 and TRBJ2-2; a possible D gene is TRBD1 (6 bases). Trimming shortened V by 0 bases and J by 6 bases, and 11 bases separated the two germline ends. The CDR3 length is 15 residues. Germline lookup yields CDR1 LNHNV and CDR2 YYDKDF (reference sequence). CDR3 sequence reads: CATSRDHTGPGELFF. In DNA form, the CDR3 reads TGTGCCACCAGCAGAGATCATACAGGGCCCGGGGAGCTGTTTTTT.

The V gene is TRBV5-5, the J gene TRBJ2-1; D possibly corresponds to TRBD2 (5 bases). Trimming took off 4 bases at V and 5 bases at J, with 13 bases between the two ends. The CDR3 has 14 residues. Germline CDR1 is SGHKS and CDR2 is YYEKEE (reference sequence). CDR3 residues: CASSPAGGNNEQFF. In DNA form, the CDR3 reads TGTGCCAGCAGCCCCGCCGGAGGTAACAATGAGCAGTTCTTC. Looking up the rest from reference TRBV5-5 and TRBJ2-1 gives the full variable domain: DAGVTQSPTHLIKTRGQQVTLRCSPISGHKSVSWYQQVLGQGPQFIFQYYEKEERGRGNFPDRFSARQFPNYSSELNVNALLLGDSALYLCASSPAGGNNEQFFGPGTRLTVL.

This CDR3 reads CASSYGPREKLFF. As DNA, the CDR3 is TGTGCCAGCAGTTATGGCCCCCGAGAAAAACTGTTTTTT. The chain has TRBV6-5 and TRBJ1-4; D is ambiguous. CDR3 size: 13 residues. Germline-derived CDR1 and CDR2 are MNHEY and SVGAGI. V was shortened by 3 bases and J by 8 bases, with 10 bases between the two germline ends.

This rearrangement joins TRBV18 to TRBJ1-6; maybe TRBD1 (5 bases). V shed 6 bases and J shed 5 bases, with 8 bases lying between them. Germline V gene sequence: CDR1 KGHSH, CDR2 LQKENI. The CDR3 totals 13 residues. The CDR3: CASSSGNNSPLHF. The CDR3 nucleotides are TGTGCCAGCTCGTCAGGGAATAATTCACCCCTCCACTTT.

The J gene is TRBJ1-2, the V gene TRBV7-2, with a tentative D call TRBD1 (5 bases). Between the trimmed V and J ends, which lost 7 bases and 4 bases, there was a span of 16 bases. CDR3 size: 14 residues. The germline CDR1 and CDR2 sequences are SGHTA and FQGNSA. The CDR3 here is CASKLGEGAYGYTF. As DNA, the CDR3 is TGTGCCAGCAAACTCGGGGAAGGGGCCTATGGCTACACCTTC.

In this sample, this clone turned up a few times. The J gene is TRBJ1-1, the V gene TRBV12-3 or TRBV12-4; D remains unclear. This CDR3 contains 12 residues. Trimming took off 6 bases at V and 3 bases at J, with 8 bases between the two ends. Here the CDR3 reads CASSSGYTEAFF. CDR3 in DNA: TGTGCCAGCAGCTCGGGTTACACTGAAGCTTTCTTT.

The rearrangement links TRBV5-1 to TRBJ1-4; D not certain. V lost 4 bases, J lost 2 bases, and 9 bases lay in between. Per the germline V gene, CDR1 is SGHRS and CDR2 is YFSETQ. The CDR3 runs 14 residues. The CDR3 region has the DNA TGCGCCAGCAGCCTTGGATCGACTAATGAAAAACTGTTTTTT. It yields the protein CASSLGSTNEKLFF.

The chain carries TRBV5-8 and TRBJ1-2, with a tentative D call TRBD1 (6 bases). The CDR3 consists of 15 residues. The V end was cut by 0 bases, the J end by 6 bases, with 15 bases between. CDR1 and CDR2 (germline): SGHTS, YDEGEE. CDR3: CASSLASGRGHGYTF. CDR3 DNA: TGTGCCAGCAGCTTGGCCTCAGGCAGGGGACATGGCTACACCTTC.

The rearrangement joins TRBV3-1 (or the pseudogene TRBV3-2) to TRBJ2-5; no clear D. The V end was cut by 4 bases, the J end by 5 bases, with 11 bases between. The CDR3 consists of 13 residues. Germline assignment: CDR1 LGHDT and CDR2 YNNKEL (reference sequence). The CDR3 loop is CASSLFGPETQYF. The DNA for the CDR3 is TGTGCCAGCAGCCTTTTCGGACCGGAGACCCAGTACTTC.

V is TRBV2 and J is TRBJ1-4, with 8 bases that match TRBD1. CDR3 length equals 15 residues. After removal of 6 bases from V and 5 bases from J, the junction contained 8 bases not matched to a gene. Germline V CDR1 and CDR2: SNHLY, FYNNEI. The CDR3 coding sequence is TGTGCCAGCAGCCGACAGGGGATTGGGAATGAAAAACTGTTTTTT. Protein: CASSRQGIGNEKLFF. Together with reference TRBV2 and TRBJ1-4, the CDR3 gives the full variable domain: EPEVTQTPSHQVTQMGQEVILRCVPISNHLYFYWYRQILGQKVEFLVSFYNNEISEKSEIFDDQFSVERPDGSNFTLKIRSTKLEDSAMYFCASSRQGIGNEKLFFGSGTQLSVL.